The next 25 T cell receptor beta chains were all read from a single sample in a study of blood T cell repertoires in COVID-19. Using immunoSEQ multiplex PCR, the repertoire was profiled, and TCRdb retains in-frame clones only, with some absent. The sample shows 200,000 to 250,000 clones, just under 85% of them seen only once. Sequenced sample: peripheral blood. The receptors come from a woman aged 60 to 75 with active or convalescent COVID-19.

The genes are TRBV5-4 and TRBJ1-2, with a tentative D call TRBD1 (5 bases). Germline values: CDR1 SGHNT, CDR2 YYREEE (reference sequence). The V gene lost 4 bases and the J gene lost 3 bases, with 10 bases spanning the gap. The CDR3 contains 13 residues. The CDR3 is CASSPWGHYGYTF. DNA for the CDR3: TGTGCCAGCAGCCCCTGGGGCCACTATGGCTACACCTTC.

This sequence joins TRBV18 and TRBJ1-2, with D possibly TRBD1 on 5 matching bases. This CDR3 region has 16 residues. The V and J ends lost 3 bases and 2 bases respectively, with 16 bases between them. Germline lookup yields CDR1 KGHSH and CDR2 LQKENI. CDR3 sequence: CASSPGHHGQNYGYTF. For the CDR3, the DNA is TGTGCCAGCTCACCCGGACACCACGGGCAAAACTATGGCTACACCTTC.

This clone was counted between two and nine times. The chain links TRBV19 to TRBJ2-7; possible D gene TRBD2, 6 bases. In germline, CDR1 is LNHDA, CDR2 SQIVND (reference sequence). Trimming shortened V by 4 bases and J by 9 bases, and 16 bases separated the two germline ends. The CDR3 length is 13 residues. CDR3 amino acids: CASSRGLGGAQYV. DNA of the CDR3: TGTGCCAGTAGTAGAGGATTGGGGGGTGCGCAGTACGTC.

CDR3 in amino acids: CASSVGAQAGTGELFF. The DNA for the CDR3 is TGTGCCAGCAGCGTAGGGGCCCAGGCGGGCACCGGGGAGCTGTTTTTT. V gene TRBV9 combines with J gene TRBJ2-2; D is possibly TRBD2 (5 bases). Germline loops: CDR1 SGDLS, CDR2 YYNGEE. The CDR3 has 16 amino acids. Trimming cost V 0 bases and J 4 bases, with 13 bases left between them.

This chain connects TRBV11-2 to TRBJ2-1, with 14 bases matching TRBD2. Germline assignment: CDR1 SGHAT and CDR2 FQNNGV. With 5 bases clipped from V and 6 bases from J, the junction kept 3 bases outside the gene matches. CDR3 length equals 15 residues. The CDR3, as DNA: TGTGCCAGCAGCATGACTAGCGGGAGGGCCAATGAGCAGTTCTTC. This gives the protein CASSMTSGRANEQFF.

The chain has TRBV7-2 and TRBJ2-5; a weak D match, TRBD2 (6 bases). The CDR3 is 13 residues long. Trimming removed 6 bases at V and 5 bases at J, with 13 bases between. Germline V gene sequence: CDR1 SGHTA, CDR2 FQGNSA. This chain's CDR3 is CASSPGGSETQYF. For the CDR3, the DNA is TGTGCCAGCAGTCCAGGAGGGTCGGAGACCCAGTACTTC.

CDR3 DNA: TGTGCCAGCAGTTCGGACAGGGACTCCTACAATGAGCAGTTCTTC. Its protein is CASSSDRDSYNEQFF. The genes are TRBV28 and TRBJ2-1, with TRBD1 matching over 8 bases. Per germline, CDR1 MDHEN and CDR2 SYDVKM. Trimming cost V 4 bases and J 0 bases; bases outside gene matches: 2. The CDR3 consists of 15 residues.

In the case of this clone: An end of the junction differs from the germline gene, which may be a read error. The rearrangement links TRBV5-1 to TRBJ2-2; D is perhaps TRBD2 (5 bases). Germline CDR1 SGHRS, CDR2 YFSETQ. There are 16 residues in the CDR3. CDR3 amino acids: CASSPRHGENPGELFF. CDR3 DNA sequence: TGCGCCAGCAGCCCCCGACACGGGGAGAACCCCGGGGAGCTGTTTTTT.

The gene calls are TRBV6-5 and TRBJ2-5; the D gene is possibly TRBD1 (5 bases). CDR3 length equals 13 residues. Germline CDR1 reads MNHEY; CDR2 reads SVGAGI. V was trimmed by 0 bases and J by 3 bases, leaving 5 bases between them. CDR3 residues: CASSYSGEETQYF. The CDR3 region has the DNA TGTGCCAGCAGTTACTCAGGGGAAGAGACCCAGTACTTC.

Written as DNA, the CDR3 is TGTGCCAGCAGTTCGACAGCGAACACTGAAGCTTTCTTT. Translation gives CASSSTANTEAFF. The V call is TRBV6-2 or TRBV6-3, the J call TRBJ1-1; tentative D call: TRBD1 (5 bases). This CDR3 is built from 13 residues. The V end lost 4 bases, the J end lost 1 base, and 7 bases lay between the germline ends. Germline CDR1 MNHEY, CDR2 SVGEGT.

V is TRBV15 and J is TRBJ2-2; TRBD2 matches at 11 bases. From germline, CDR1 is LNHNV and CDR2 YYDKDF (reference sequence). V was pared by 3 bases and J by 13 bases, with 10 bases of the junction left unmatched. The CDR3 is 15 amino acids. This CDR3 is CATSRELAGAAGLFF. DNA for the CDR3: TGTGCCACCAGCAGGGAACTAGCGGGAGCCGCCGGGCTGTTTTTT.

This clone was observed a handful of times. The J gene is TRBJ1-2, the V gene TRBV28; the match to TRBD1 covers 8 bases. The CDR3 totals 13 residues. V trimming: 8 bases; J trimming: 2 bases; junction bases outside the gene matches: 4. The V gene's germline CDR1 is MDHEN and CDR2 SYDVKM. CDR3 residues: CASGGQGNYGYTF. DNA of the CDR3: TGTGCCAGCGGAGGACAGGGAAACTATGGCTACACCTTC.

The CDR3 reads CASSEVVVRTEANTEAFF. In DNA form, the CDR3 reads TGTGCCAGCAGTGAAGTGGTAGTGCGGACGGAGGCGAACACTGAAGCTTTCTTT. This sequence joins TRBV6-1 and TRBJ1-1, with D unclear. The germline V gene has CDR1 MNHNS and CDR2 SASEGT. The ends were cut back, 1 base at V and 1 base at J, with 19 bases in the middle. The length of the CDR3 is 18 residues.

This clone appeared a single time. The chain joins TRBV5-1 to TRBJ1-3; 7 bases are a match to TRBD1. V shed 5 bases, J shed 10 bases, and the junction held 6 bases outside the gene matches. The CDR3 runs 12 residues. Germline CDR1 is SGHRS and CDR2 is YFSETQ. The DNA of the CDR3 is TGCGCCAGCAGTTCTACGACAGGGACCATATATTTT. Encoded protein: CASSSTTGTIYF.

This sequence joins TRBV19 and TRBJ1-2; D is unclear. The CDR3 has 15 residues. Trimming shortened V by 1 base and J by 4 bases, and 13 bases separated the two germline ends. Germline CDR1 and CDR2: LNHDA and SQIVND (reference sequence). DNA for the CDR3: TGTGCCAGTAGTATAGCTCCAGGAGCGGGCTATGGCTACACCTTC. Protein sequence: CASSIAPGAGYGYTF.

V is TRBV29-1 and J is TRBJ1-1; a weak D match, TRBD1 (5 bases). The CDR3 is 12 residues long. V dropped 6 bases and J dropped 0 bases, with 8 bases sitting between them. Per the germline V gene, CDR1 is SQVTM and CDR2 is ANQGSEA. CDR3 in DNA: TGCAGCGTGGGGACTATGAACACTGAAGCTTTCTTT. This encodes CSVGTMNTEAFF.

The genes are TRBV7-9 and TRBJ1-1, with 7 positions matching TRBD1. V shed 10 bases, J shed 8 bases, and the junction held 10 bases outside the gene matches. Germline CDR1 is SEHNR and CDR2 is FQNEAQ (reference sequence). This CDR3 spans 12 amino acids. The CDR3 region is CATARGEGEAFF. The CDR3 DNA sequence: TGTGCCACCGCCAGGGGGGAAGGGGAAGCTTTCTTT. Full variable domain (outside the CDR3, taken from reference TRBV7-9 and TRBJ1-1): DTGVSQNPRHKITKRGQNVTFRCDPISEHNRLYWYRQTLGQGPEFLTYFQNEAQLEKSRLLSDRFSAERPKGSFSTLEIQRTEQGDSAMYLCATARGEGEAFFGQGTRLTVV.

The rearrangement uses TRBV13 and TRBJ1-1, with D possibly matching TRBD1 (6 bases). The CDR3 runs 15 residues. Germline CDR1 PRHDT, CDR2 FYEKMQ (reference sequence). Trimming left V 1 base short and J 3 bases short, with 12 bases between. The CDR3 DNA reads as TGTGCCAGCAGCTTAGAGGAGGGGGGGCACACTGAAGCTTTCTTT. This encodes CASSLEEGGHTEAFF.

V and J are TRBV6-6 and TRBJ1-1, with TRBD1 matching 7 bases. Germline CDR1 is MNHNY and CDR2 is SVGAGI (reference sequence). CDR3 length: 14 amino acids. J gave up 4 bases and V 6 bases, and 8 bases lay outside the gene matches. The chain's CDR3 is CASSTETGLTEAFF. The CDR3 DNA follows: TGTGCCAGCAGCACGGAGACAGGGCTCACTGAAGCTTTCTTT.

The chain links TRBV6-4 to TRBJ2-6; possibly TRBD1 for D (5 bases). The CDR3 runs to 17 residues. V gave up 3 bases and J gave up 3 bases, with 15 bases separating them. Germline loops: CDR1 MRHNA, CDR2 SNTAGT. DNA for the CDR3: TGTGCCAGCAGTGAAGGCGCAGGGTACGGTGGGGCCAACGTCCTGACTTTC. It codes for CASSEGAGYGGANVLTF.

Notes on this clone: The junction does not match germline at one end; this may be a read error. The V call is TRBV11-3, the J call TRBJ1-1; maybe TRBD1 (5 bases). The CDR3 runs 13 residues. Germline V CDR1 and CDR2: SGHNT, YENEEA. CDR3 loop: CASGLDRNTEAFF. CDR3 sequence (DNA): TGTGCCAGCGGCTTAGACAGGAACACTGAAGCTTTCTTT.

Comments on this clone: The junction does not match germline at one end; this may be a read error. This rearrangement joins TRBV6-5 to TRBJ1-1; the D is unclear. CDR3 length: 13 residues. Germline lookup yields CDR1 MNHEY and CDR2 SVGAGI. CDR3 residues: CTSSRTENTEAFF. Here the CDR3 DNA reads TGTACCAGCAGTCGGACTGAGAACACTGAAGCTTTCTTT.

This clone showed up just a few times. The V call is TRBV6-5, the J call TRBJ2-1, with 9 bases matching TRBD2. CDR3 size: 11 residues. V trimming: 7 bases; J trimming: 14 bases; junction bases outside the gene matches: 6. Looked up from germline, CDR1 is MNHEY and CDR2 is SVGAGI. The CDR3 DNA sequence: TGTGCCAGCACAGCGGGGGGAATGGAGTTCTTC. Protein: CASTAGGMEFF.

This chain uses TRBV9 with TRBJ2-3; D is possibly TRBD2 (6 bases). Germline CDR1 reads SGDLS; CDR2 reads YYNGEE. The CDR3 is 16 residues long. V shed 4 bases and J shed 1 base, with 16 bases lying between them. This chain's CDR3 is CASSSSLGGGTDTQYF. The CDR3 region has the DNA TGTGCCAGCAGCTCTTCGTTAGGCGGGGGCACAGATACGCAGTATTTT.

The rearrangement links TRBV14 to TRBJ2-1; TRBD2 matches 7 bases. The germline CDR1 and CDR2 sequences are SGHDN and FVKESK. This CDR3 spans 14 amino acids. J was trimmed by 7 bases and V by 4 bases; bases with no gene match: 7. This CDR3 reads CASSPREGGNEQFF. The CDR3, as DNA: TGTGCCAGCAGCCCAAGGGAGGGCGGAAATGAGCAGTTCTTC.